This is a list of T cell receptor beta chains from one sample in a study of T-cell reconstitution after alpha-beta-depleted transplantation in children. TCRdb re-called the PCR reads through MiXCR, storing one row per CDR3 protein. The sample contains approximately 520,000 distinct CDR3 sequences, 32% of which appear only once. The sample was PBMCs from the stem cell graft donor, taken from the stem cell graft. Receptors originate from a human donor who donated a stem cell graft to a child with aplastic anemia. CDR3s include the opening cysteine and the closing phenylalanine or tryptophan. Each record gives: V gene, D gene, CDR3 length, J gene, clone size, CDR3 DNA, CDR3 protein. The D gene is left open where the match is weak. A row's size may be missing; if present it is once, few, many or a size class.

>TRBV13|-|14|TRBJ2-3|few
TGTGCCAGCAGCTTAGCCTCCGACACAGATACGCAGTATTTT
CASSLASDTDTQYF
>TRBV29-1|-|13|TRBJ1-5|-
TGCAGCGTAGCCTCGGGCCCGAATCAGCCCCAGCATTTT
CSVASGPNQPQHF
>TRBV27|-|16|TRBJ2-7|-
TGTGCCAGCAGCCCCTCCTCGGCCCGTTCGGACTACGAGCAGTACTTC
CASSPSSARSDYEQYF
>TRBV28|TRBD2|16|TRBJ2-5|-
TGTGCCAGCAGTCATCGCGGACTAGCGGGGAAAGAGACCCAGTACTTC
CASSHRGLAGKETQYF
>TRBV5-1|-|14|TRBJ1-1|-
TGCGCCAGCAGCTTGCAGGGCCCGAGCACTGAAGCTTTCTTT
CASSLQGPSTEAFF
>TRBV29-1|-|16|TRBJ1-1|few
TGCAGCCCTACCCGACAGGTGGAGAAGGGGAACACTGAAGCTTTCTTT
CSPTRQVEKGNTEAFF
>TRBV30|TRBD2|13|TRBJ2-1|-
TGTGCCTGGAGGGGAACCGGGACTAGCACCTACAGGTTC
CAWRGTGTSTYRF
>TRBV3-1|-|14|TRBJ1-2|-
TGTGCCAGCAGCCCCGGGTCGGAGCCCCTTGGCTACACCTTC
CASSPGSEPLGYTF
>TRBV20-1|-|13|TRBJ1-1|few
TGCAGTGCTAGAAACCGCCTAAACACTGAAGCTTTCTTT
CSARNRLNTEAFF
>TRBV7-7|TRBD1|14|TRBJ2-3|few
TGTGCCAGCAGCCTCGGACAGGCCGCAGATACGCAGTATTTT
CASSLGQAADTQYF
>TRBV7-9|-|12|TRBJ1-4|few
TGTGCCAGCACCACAACTAATGAAAAACTGTTTTTT
CASTTTNEKLFF
>TRBV14|TRBD2|15|TRBJ2-1|once
TGTGCCAGCAGCCTCGGGACTAGCGGGTGGAATGAGCAGTTCTTC
CASSLGTSGWNEQFF
>TRBV28|-|13|TRBJ2-7|-
TGTGCCAGCAGTTTTCAGGACTCCTACGAGCAGTACTTC
CASSFQDSYEQYF
>TRBV25-1|TRBD1|13|TRBJ1-1|few
TGTGCCGCAGTCGGGGGACAGGGCACTGAAGCTTTCTTT
CAAVGGQGTEAFF
>TRBV5-6|-|15|TRBJ2-1|-
TGTGCCAGCAGCTTGGGGTTTGAATCCAACAATGAGCAGTTCTTC
CASSLGFESNNEQFF
>TRBV15|-|15|TRBJ2-5|-
TGTGCCACCAGCAGAAGTCTAGGGGGGCTAGAGACCCAGTACTTC
CATSRSLGGLETQYF
>TRBV18|-|16|TRBJ1-1|-
TGTGCCAGCTCATCCACGAAGACAGGTGGGAACACTGAAGCTTTCTTT
CASSSTKTGGNTEAFF
>TRBV7-2|TRBD2|17|TRBJ2-2|-
TGTGCCAGCAGCCCTAGCGGGACCGCGATGAACACCGGGGAGCTGTTTTTT
CASSPSGTAMNTGELFF
>TRBV29-1|TRBD2|14|TRBJ2-1|few
TGCAGCGTTGCACTCGGACTAGCAAACAATGAGCAGTTCTTC
CSVALGLANNEQFF
>TRBV7-2|TRBD2|14|TRBJ2-5|-
TGTGCCAGCAGCTCCGGGACTAGTAAGGAGACCCAGTACTTC
CASSSGTSKETQYF
>TRBV5-1|TRBD2|18|TRBJ2-4|-
TGCGCCAGCAGCTTGCAAGGACTAGCGGGAGTGGACAAAAACATTCAGTACTTC
CASSLQGLAGVDKNIQYF
>TRBV6-1|TRBD1|16|TRBJ1-5|-
TGTGCCAGCAGAACACGGACAGGGTATAGCAATCAGCCCCAGCATTTT
CASRTRTGYSNQPQHF
>TRBV10-3|TRBD2|16|TRBJ2-2|-
TGTGCCATCAGTCGTATAGCGGGAGGGAACACCGGGGAGCTGTTTTTT
CAISRIAGGNTGELFF
>TRBV4-3|-|16|TRBJ2-1|-
TGCGCCAGCAGCCAAGATCCCAGCCTAGCCTACAATGAGCAGTTCTTC
CASSQDPSLAYNEQFF
>TRBV20-1|TRBD1|15|TRBJ2-2|-
TGCAGTGCTCTCAGGGGGCGGTCAGGCACCGGGGAGCTGTTTTTT
CSALRGRSGTGELFF
>TRBV29-1|-|12|TRBJ2-1|few
TGCAGCGTTCGGCAGGGAAGGGATGAGCAGTTCTTC
CSVRQGRDEQFF
>TRBV29-1|-|11|TRBJ2-7|-
TGCAGCGTTCTCAGCGTTTACGAGCAGTACTTC
CSVLSVYEQYF
>TRBV29-1|-|15|TRBJ1-3|-
TGCAGCGTTGCCGGGGCCACGAACTCTGGAAACACCATATATTTT
CSVAGATNSGNTIYF
>TRBV5-6|-|14|TRBJ1-2|-
TGTGCCAGCAGCCTTAGGGGAGCAAGGAGCGGCTACACCTTC
CASSLRGARSGYTF
>TRBV28|TRBD1|15|TRBJ2-7|few
TGTGCCAGCAGGGAGACCGGGACAGCGATCTACGAGCAGTACTTC
CASRETGTAIYEQYF
>TRBV10-3|-|15|TRBJ2-3|-
TGTGCCATCAGCGCTGAAACAGGGAACACAGATACGCAGTATTTT
CAISAETGNTDTQYF
>TRBV7-2|TRBD2|15|TRBJ2-1|few
TGTGCCAGCAGCTACGGGACTAGCGGGAGGGGTGAGCAGTTCTTC
CASSYGTSGRGEQFF
>TRBV20-1|TRBD1|14|TRBJ1-1|-
TGCAGTGCTAGAACGACAGGGCGTAAAACTGAAGCTTTCTTT
CSARTTGRKTEAFF
>TRBV4-3|TRBD2|17|TRBJ2-5|-
TGCGCCAGCAGCCTGGGACTAGCGGGAGGAGTAGGGGAGACCCAGTACTTC
CASSLGLAGGVGETQYF
>TRBV10-3|-|13|TRBJ2-1|few
TGTGCCACCGGTATAGCGATTTCGAATGAGCAGTTCTTC
CATGIAISNEQFF
>TRBV18|TRBD2|14|TRBJ2-7|few
TGTGCCAGCTCACCACAGCGGGGGGGCTACGAGCAGTACTTC
CASSPQRGGYEQYF
>TRBV4-1|TRBD2|17|TRBJ2-1|-
TGCGCCAGCAGCCAAGGAACTGGGACTAGCGGATACAATGAGCAGTTCTTC
CASSQGTGTSGYNEQFF
>TRBV19|-|14|TRBJ1-4|few
TGTGCCAGTAGTCCCCGGCCTCCTAATGAAAAACTGTTTTTT
CASSPRPPNEKLFF
>TRBV7-2|-|17|TRBJ2-4|-
TGTGCCAGCAGCTTGGCGGGCTCGGGGTCAGACAGAAACATTCAGTACTTC
CASSLAGSGSDRNIQYF
>TRBV25-1|TRBD1|15|TRBJ1-5|few
TGTGCCAGCAGTGAATCCGACAGGGTGGATCAGCCCCAGCATTTT
CASSESDRVDQPQHF
>TRBV15|TRBD1|15|TRBJ1-1|-
TGTGCCACCAGCGTATGGGACAGGGGGAACACTGAAGCTTTCTTT
CATSVWDRGNTEAFF